Listed here are 10 T cell receptor beta chains from one sample, sequenced in a study of control samples from healthy donors and cancer patients (TCRdb year 2020). To prepare the library, the immunoSEQ multiplex PCR assay was applied. TCRdb limited this immuneACCESS table to in-frame rearrangements with V and J called. A share of clones is missing; checked studies link under half to unresolved V genes, and the rest is unexplained. The sample profile shows fewer than 200,000 clones; around 93% of them were found once. 4.1% of the sample comes from the top ten. The sample was blood. These receptors came from a woman aged 60-75 years in good health.

V is TRBV4-3 and J is TRBJ2-3, with 11 nucleotides matching TRBD2. J was trimmed by 2 bases and V by 5 bases; bases with no gene match: 6. The CDR3 sequence is 16 residues long. Germline CDR1 reads LGHNA; CDR2 reads YSLEER. The CDR3 coding sequence is TGCGCCAGCAGCGAAGGTAGCGGGGGGGCCACAGATACGCAGTATTTT. Residues: CASSEGSGGATDTQYF.

This rearrangement joins TRBV7-8 to TRBJ1-4; TRBD1 aligns across 7 bases. The CDR3 consists of 14 residues. Per the germline V gene, CDR1 is SGHVS and CDR2 is FQNEAQ. Trimming removed 5 bases from V and 4 bases from J; junction bases left unmatched: 4. DNA for the CDR3: TGTGCCAGCAGCCAGGACAGGCTTAATGAAAAACTGTTTTTT. It yields the protein CASSQDRLNEKLFF.

This chain uses TRBV4-3 with TRBJ2-1; 9 bases are a match to TRBD2. The ends lost 2 bases at V and 5 bases at J; junction bases unmatched: 13. Germline V gives CDR1 LGHNA, CDR2 YSLEER. This CDR3 spans 18 amino acids. The CDR3 sequence is CASSQRWTGAGGHNEQFF. The CDR3 bases are TGCGCCAGCAGCCAAAGATGGACAGGAGCGGGGGGCCACAATGAGCAGTTCTTC.

The chain employs TRBV7-2 and TRBJ2-7, with 8 bases aligning to TRBD2. This CDR3 region has 14 residues. The J segment lost 6 bases and the V segment lost 6 bases, leaving 10 bases of the junction unmatched. Germline CDR1 is SGHTA and CDR2 is FQGNSA. For the CDR3, the DNA is TGTGCCAGCAGATTACCCGGGGGGGCTGCCGAGCAGTACTTC. Translation: CASRLPGGAAEQYF.

The chain has TRBV5-4 and TRBJ1-1; 7 bases are a match to TRBD1. The CDR3 is made up of 15 amino acids. Germline V CDR1 and CDR2: SGHNT, YYREEE (reference sequence). The ends lost 2 bases at V and 1 base at J; junction bases unmatched: 5. The CDR3 region is CASSLKGQRNTEAFF. The CDR3 coding sequence is TGTGCCAGCAGCTTAAAGGGACAGAGGAACACTGAAGCTTTCTTT.

The rearrangement links TRBV7-9 to TRBJ1-1; D might be TRBD1 (5 bases). Germline CDR1 SEHNR, CDR2 FQNEAQ (reference sequence). The CDR3 totals 14 residues. V lost 1 base to trimming and J lost 9 bases, with 15 bases between them. The DNA of the CDR3 is TGTGCCAGCAGCTTAGACCTCGTGGCAGGGAAAGCTTTCTTT. It specifies CASSLDLVAGKAFF.

The chain uses TRBV19 and TRBJ1-1; D is uncertain. Deletions cut 3 bases from V and 4 bases from J, with 15 bases between. From germline, CDR1 is LNHDA and CDR2 SQIVND (reference sequence). The CDR3 is 15 residues long. In nucleotides, the CDR3 is TGTGCCAGTAGTATCCCTAGGATGTTGAGCACTGAAGCTTTCTTT. Translation gives CASSIPRMLSTEAFF.

The J gene is TRBJ2-1, the V gene TRBV5-1; D is possibly TRBD2 (7 bases). Germline values: CDR1 SGHRS, CDR2 YFSETQ. Trimming pared 5 bases from V and 0 bases from J, leaving 12 bases between. The CDR3 covers 15 residues. Here the CDR3 DNA reads TGCGCCAGCAGGATAGGGGGGGCCTCCTACAATGAGCAGTTCTTC. As protein: CASRIGGASYNEQFF.

The sample holds one count of this clone. The chain couples TRBV12-3 or TRBV12-4 to TRBJ1-2; 7 bases map to TRBD1. With 6 bases clipped from V and 5 bases from J, the junction kept 6 bases outside the gene matches. CDR3 size: 13 residues. CDR3 amino acids: CASRPGTAYGYTF. Here the CDR3 DNA reads TGTGCCAGCAGACCCGGGACAGCATATGGCTACACCTTC.

V gene TRBV7-9 combines with J gene TRBJ1-5; 7 bases map to TRBD1. The CDR3 sequence is 14 residues long. V lost 3 bases and J lost 6; bases outside the gene matches: 5. Germline V CDR1 and CDR2: SEHNR, FQNEAQ (reference sequence). The CDR3 loop reads CASSLGTEGQPQHF. The DNA of the CDR3 is TGTGCCAGCAGCTTGGGGACAGAAGGTCAGCCCCAGCATTTT. Variable domain in full (rest from reference TRBV7-9 and TRBJ1-5): DTGVSQNPRHKITKRGQNVTFRCDPISEHNRLYWYRQTLGQGPEFLTYFQNEAQLEKSRLLSDRFSAERPKGSFSTLEIQRTEQGDSAMYLCASSLGTEGQPQHFGDGTRLSIL.